These 5 T cell receptor beta chains share one sample of origin, sequenced in a study of vaccination effects on CD4 cells after COVID-19. The data were produced by immunoSEQ multiplex PCR, yet TCRdb's version contains in-frame clones alone and is incomplete. The table includes tens of thousands of clones, approximately 76% detected once. Before any sequencing was done, the ViraFEST assay used viral peptide pools to expand antigen-specific CD4+ T cells. The culture ran for under eleven days, and then CD4+ T cells were isolated. Prior SARS-CoV-2 infection was absent in the vaccine recipients, as shown by negative nucleocapsid antibodies. For these receptors, no antigen is known. The starting material was CD4+ T cells from PBMCs cultured with HCoV-NL63 spike peptides, obtained before COVID-19 vaccination. These TCRs come from a human donor who received a COVID-19 vaccine.

The rearrangement links TRBV5-1 to TRBJ1-1, with D perhaps TRBD1 (6 bases). Per the germline V gene, CDR1 is SGHRS and CDR2 is YFSETQ. Trimming stripped 7 bases from V and 5 bases from J, with 18 bases between. The CDR3 spans 14 residues. The CDR3 reads CASANEGGRTEAFF. The DNA of the CDR3 is TGCGCCAGCGCTAATGAAGGGGGGAGGACTGAAGCTTTCTTT. The full variable domain, rest sourced from reference TRBV5-1 and TRBJ1-1, is KAGVTQTPRYLIKTRGQQVTLSCSPISGHRSVSWYQQTPGQGLQFLFEYFSETQRNKGNFPGRFSGRQFSNSRSEMNVSTLELGDSALYLCASANEGGRTEAFFGQGTRLTVV.

The rearrangement links TRBV6-2 or TRBV6-3 to TRBJ1-1, with D unclear. Germline values: CDR1 MNHEY, CDR2 SVGEGT. V lost 5 bases to trimming and J lost 2 bases, with 12 bases between them. The CDR3 consists of 14 residues. CDR3 in DNA: TGTGCCAGCAGTCCACACGGGGATAACACTGAAGCTTTCTTT. Residues: CASSPHGDNTEAFF.

This clone was detected only once. J is TRBJ2-3 and V is TRBV5-1; TRBD2 is a possible D gene (5 bases). Per the germline V gene, CDR1 is SGHRS and CDR2 is YFSETQ. This CDR3 is 15 amino acids long. Trimming shortened V by 1 base and J by 6 bases, and 15 bases separated the two germline ends. This CDR3 reads CASSLSGVTADTQYF. CDR3 DNA sequence: TGCGCCAGCAGCTTGTCCGGGGTGACCGCCGATACGCAGTATTTT.

The chain recombines TRBV6-5 with TRBJ1-5; 7 nucleotides agree with TRBD1. The CDR3 spans 13 residues. CDR1 MNHEY and CDR2 SVGAGI come from the germline V gene. The junction had 6 bases not matched to a gene; V was cut back by 6 bases and J by 7 bases. In DNA, the CDR3 is TGTGCCAGCAGACTCACAGGGGCCCAGCCCCAGCATTTT. This encodes CASRLTGAQPQHF.

The rearrangement links TRBV6-2 or TRBV6-3 to TRBJ2-2, with 7 bases fitting TRBD1. This CDR3 region has 18 residues. Per germline, CDR1 MNHEY and CDR2 SVGEGT. With 0 bases clipped from V and 5 bases from J, the junction kept 12 bases outside the gene matches. CDR3 sequence (DNA): TGTGCCAGCAGTTACTCGAACAGAAGGGACAGCCGAACCGGGGAGCTGTTTTTT. As protein: CASSYSNRRDSRTGELFF.